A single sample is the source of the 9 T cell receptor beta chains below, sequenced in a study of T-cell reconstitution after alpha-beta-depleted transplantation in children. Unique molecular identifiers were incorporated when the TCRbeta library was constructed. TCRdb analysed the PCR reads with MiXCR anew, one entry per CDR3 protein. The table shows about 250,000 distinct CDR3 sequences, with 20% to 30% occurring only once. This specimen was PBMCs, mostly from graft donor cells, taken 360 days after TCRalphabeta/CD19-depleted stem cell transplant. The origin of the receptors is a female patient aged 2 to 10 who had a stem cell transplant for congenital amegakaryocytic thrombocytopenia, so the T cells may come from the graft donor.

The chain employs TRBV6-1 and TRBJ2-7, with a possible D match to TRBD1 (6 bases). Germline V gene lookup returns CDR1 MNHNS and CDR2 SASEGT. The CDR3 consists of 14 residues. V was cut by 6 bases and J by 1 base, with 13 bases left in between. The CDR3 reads CASSSRGRSYEQYF. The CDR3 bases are TGTGCCAGCAGCTCCAGGGGCAGGTCCTACGAGCAGTACTTC.

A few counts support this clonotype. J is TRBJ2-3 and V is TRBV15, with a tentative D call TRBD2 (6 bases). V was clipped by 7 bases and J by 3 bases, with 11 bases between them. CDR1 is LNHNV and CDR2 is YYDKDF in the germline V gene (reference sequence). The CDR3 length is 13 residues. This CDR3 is CATTPGGTDTQYF. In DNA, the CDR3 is TGTGCCACCACCCCCGGGGGAACAGATACGCAGTATTTT.

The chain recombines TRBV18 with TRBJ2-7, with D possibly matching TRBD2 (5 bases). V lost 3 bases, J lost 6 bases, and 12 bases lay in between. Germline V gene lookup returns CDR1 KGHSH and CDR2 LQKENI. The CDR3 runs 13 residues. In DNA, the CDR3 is TGTGCCAGCTCACCCCCCGGAGGCAGCGAGCAGTACTTC. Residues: CASSPPGGSEQYF.

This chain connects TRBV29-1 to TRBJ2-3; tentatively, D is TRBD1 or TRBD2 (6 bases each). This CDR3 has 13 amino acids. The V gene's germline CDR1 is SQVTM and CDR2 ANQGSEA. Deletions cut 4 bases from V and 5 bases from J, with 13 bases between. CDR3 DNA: TGCAGCGTTGGACGGGGGCAAAAAGATACGCAGTATTTT. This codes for CSVGRGQKDTQYF.

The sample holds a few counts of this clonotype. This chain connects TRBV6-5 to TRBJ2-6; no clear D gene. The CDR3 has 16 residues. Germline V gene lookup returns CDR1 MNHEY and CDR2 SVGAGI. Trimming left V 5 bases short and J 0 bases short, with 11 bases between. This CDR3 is CASSNFQPSGANVLTF. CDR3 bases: TGTGCCAGCAGTAACTTTCAGCCCTCTGGGGCCAACGTCCTGACTTTC.

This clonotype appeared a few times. CDR3 coding DNA: TGTGCCAGCAGCTTGGGGCCTAACGGGGAGCTGTTTTTT. It yields the protein CASSLGPNGELFF. V is TRBV5-5 and J is TRBJ2-2; no clear D. Germline CDR1 and CDR2: SGHKS and YYEKEE (reference sequence). This CDR3 has 13 amino acids. Trimming removed 0 bases from V and 7 bases from J, with 7 bases in between.

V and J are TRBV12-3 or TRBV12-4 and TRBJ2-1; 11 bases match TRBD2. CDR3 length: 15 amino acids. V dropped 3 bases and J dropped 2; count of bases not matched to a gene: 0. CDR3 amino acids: CASSFSGGAYNEQFF. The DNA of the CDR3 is TGTGCCAGCAGTTTTAGCGGGGGGGCCTACAATGAGCAGTTCTTC.

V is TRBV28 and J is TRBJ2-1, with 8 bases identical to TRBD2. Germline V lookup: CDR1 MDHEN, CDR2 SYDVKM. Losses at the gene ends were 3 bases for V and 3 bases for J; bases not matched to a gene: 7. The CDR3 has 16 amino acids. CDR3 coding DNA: TGTGCCAGCAGTTTCATTTCGCGGGGGGACTACAATGAGCAGTTCTTC. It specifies CASSFISRGDYNEQFF. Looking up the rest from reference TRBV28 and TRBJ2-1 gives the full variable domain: DVKVTQSSRYLVKRTGEKVFLECVQDMDHENMFWYRQDPGLGLRLIYFSYDVKMKEKGDIPEGYSVSREKKERFSLILESASTNQTSMYLCASSFISRGDYNEQFFGPGTRLTVL.

CDR3 residues: CASSQVWREDDEQFF. The CDR3 DNA follows: TGCGCCAGCAGCCAAGTTTGGCGGGAGGACGATGAGCAGTTCTTC. The chain carries TRBV4-3 and TRBJ2-1; 8 bases are a match to TRBD2. CDR1 and CDR2 from the germline V gene are LGHNA and YSLEER. V trimming: 1 base; J trimming: 8 bases; junction bases outside the gene matches: 7. CDR3 size: 15 residues.